This T cell receptor beta chain is drawn from a study of cytomegalovirus exposure and HLA in healthy donors. The PCR contained 60 Vbeta and 13 Jbeta primers. Sequenced by immunoSEQ multiplex PCR; TCRdb stores in-frame clones only, minus some. Of about 130,000 clones listed, over 70% are singletons. The CDR3 consists of 11 residues. V was trimmed by 11 bases and J by 8 bases, leaving 14 bases between them. The germline V gene has CDR1 ENHRY and CDR2 SYGVKD. The genes are TRBV10-3 and TRBJ2-3, with a possible D match to TRBD2 (5 bases). The sample was PBMCs. This TCR came from a woman in her forties or fifties in good health and CMV-seronegative. The CDR3 loop is CAHGPGGTQYF. CDR3 DNA: TGTGCCCATGGGCCCGGAGGTACGCAGTATTTT.